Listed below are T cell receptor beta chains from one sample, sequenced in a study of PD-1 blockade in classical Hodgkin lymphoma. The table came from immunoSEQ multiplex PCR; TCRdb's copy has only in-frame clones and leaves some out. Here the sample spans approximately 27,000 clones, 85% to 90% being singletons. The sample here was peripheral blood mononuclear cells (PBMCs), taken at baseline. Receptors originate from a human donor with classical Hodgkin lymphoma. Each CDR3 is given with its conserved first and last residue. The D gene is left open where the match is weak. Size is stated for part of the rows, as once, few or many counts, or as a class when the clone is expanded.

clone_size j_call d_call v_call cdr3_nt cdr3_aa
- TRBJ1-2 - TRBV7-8 TGTGCCAGCAGCTGCGTCTGTCCAGCTCGAAAGACCTATGGCTACACCTTC CASSCVCPARKTYGYTF
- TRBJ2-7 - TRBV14 TGTGCCAGCAGCCAACAGGAAAACTACGAGCAGTACTTC CASSQQENYEQYF
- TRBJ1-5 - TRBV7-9 TGTGCCAGCAGCCGCGGCCCCAGGGACATCTTTGGGGACAATCAGCCCCAGCATTTT CASSRGPRDIFGDNQPQHF
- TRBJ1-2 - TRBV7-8 TGTGCCAGCAGCCCGGGACCCTATAACTATGGCTACACCTTC CASSPGPYNYGYTF
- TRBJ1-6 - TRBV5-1 TGCGCCAGCAGCTTGGCAGTGGGGCAGGGAACTTCACCCCTCCACTTT CASSLAVGQGTSPLHF
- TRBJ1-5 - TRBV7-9 TGTGCCAGCAGCTCGGGTAATCAGCCCCAGCATTTT CASSSGNQPQHF
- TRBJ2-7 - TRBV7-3 TGTGCCAGCAGCTACGGGACCGAATACGAGCAGTACTTC CASSYGTEYEQYF
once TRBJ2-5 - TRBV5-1 TGCGCCAGCAGCTTGGCCGGGCTCAGGGAGACCCAGTACTTC CASSLAGLRETQYF
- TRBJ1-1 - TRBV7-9 TGTGCCAGCTCCAAGAGGACGGCAGGGGATGAAGGTGAAGCTTTCTTT CASSKRTAGDEGEAFF
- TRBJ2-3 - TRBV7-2 TGTGCCAGCAGCTTAGCGGGCGGGGGCGGTAGCACAGATACGCAGTATTTT CASSLAGGGGSTDTQYF
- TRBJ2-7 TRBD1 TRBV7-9 TGTGCCAGCAGGTCGGACAGGGGGAACGAGCAGTACTTC CASRSDRGNEQYF
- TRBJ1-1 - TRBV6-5 TGTGCCTCCCGGGGGGGGCGAGGCACTGAAGCTTTCTTT CASRGGRGTEAFF
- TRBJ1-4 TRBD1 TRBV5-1 TGCGCCAGCAGTGCAGGGGGGACAACTAATGAAAAACTGTTTTTT CASSAGGTTNEKLFF
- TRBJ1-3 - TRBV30 TGTGCCTGGAAGGCTGTGGGTACGTTGGCTGGAAACACCATATATTTT CAWKAVGTLAGNTIYF
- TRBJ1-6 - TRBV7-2 TGTGCCAGCAGCCGAAAGACCTCAATGGATTCACCCCTCCACTTT CASSRKTSMDSPLHF
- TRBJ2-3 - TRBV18 TGTGCCAGCTCACCACTTCGAACCACAGATACGCAGTATTTT CASSPLRTTDTQYF
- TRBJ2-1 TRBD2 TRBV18 TGTGCCAGCTCACTTCTAGGTAGCGGGGGCCAGTACAATGAGCAGTTCTTC CASSLLGSGGQYNEQFF
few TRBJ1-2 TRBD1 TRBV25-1 TGTGCCAGCAGCCCATCTATCGGGGGACAGGGGAACTATGGCTACACCTTC CASSPSIGGQGNYGYTF
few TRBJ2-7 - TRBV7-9 TGTGCCAGCAGCCAATTGGAGGGAACCGAAAAGTACTTC CASSQLEGTEKYF
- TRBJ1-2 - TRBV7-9 TGTGCCAGCAGCAATCAAGTCAGCTATGGCTACACCTTC CASSNQVSYGYTF
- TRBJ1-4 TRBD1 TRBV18 TGTGCCAGCTCACCAAATCGGCAAGGGGGCTCAGGTGAAAAACTGTTTTTT CASSPNRQGGSGEKLFF
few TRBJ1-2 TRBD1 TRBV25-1 TGTGCCAGCAGGGGGACAGGGCTCAACTATGGCTACACCTTC CASRGTGLNYGYTF
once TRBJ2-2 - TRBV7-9 TGTGCCAGCAGCCCGCCTCGTGTGCCCGGGGGCCCTCTAGGCGGGGAGCTGTTTTTT CASSPPRVPGGPLGGELFF
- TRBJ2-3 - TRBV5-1 TGCGCCAGCAGCTGGATGGGACCGACAGATACGCAGTATTTT CASSWMGPTDTQYF
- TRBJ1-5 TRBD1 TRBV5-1 TGCGCCAGCAGCTTGGGGACAGGGGGCACCCAAAATCAGCCCCAGCATTTT CASSLGTGGTQNQPQHF
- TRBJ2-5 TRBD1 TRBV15 TGTGCCACCAGCAGCGGACAGGGTGGGGGGGAGACCCAGTACTTC CATSSGQGGGETQYF